This T cell receptor beta chain was identified in a study of blood T cell repertoires in COVID-19. Measured with immunoSEQ multiplex PCR; TCRdb has only the in-frame clones, and not every one. The table lists tens of thousands of clones, 80% of them singletons. The CDR3 spans 16 residues. Trimming pared 4 bases from V and 8 bases from J, leaving 23 bases between. Germline V gene sequence: CDR1 MDHEN, CDR2 SYDVKM. The sequence came from a human donor in a cohort sampled during active COVID-19. The V gene is TRBV28, the J gene TRBJ1-2, with D possibly being TRBD1 (5 bases). The specimen sequenced was peripheral blood. The CDR3 DNA sequence: TGTGCCAGCAGTTCGCCGGGGACTCCCTACTCCCGAGGCTACACCTTC. This encodes CASSSPGTPYSRGYTF.